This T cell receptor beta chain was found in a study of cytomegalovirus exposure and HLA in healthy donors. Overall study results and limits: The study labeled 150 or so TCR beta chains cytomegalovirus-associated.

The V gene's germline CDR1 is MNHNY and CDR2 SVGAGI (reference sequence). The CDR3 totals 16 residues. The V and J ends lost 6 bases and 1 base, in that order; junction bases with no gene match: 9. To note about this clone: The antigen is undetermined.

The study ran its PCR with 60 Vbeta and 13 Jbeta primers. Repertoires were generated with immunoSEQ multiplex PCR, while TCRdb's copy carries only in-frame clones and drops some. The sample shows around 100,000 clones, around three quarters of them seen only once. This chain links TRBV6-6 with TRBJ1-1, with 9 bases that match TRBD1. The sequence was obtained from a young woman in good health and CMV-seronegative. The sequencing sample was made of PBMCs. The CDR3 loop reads CASSPGTGPENTEAFF. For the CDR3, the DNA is TGTGCCAGCAGCCCCGGGACAGGGCCCGAGAACACTGAAGCTTTCTTT.